This entry concerns a single TCR beta chain. The antigen remains unidentified. Researchers made TCR cDNA using 5'RACE template switching, and this step added a universal primer site and UMIs. TCRdb fed the 5' RACE reads into MiXCR, producing one record per CDR3 protein. The table shows approximately 300,000 distinct CDR3 sequences, with over 8.5% occurring only once. The source of the sample is a study of T cells after yellow fever vaccination. About the study: Preparation used SMART-Seq v4 Ultra Low Input for the low-cell-number fractions. Study conclusions and caveats: Clones that expanded after primary vaccination mostly reappeared after the booster (roughly 96% CD4, approximately 85% CD8).

Trimming removed 4 bases at V and 1 base at J, with 10 bases between. This CDR3 has 14 residues. Germline V gene sequence: CDR1 SGHRS, CDR2 YFSETQ. The chain carries TRBV5-1 and TRBJ2-3, with TRBD2 as a possible D gene (6 bases). The clonotype comes from a young man who received the YFV17D yellow fever vaccine. The sequenced sample was CD4+ T cells sorted from PBMCs, obtained 45 days after the yellow fever booster vaccination. The DNA for the CDR3 is TGCGCCAGCAGCCCGGGGGACCGCACAGATACGCAGTATTTT. This translates into CASSPGDRTDTQYF.